This record covers a single TCR beta chain. The antigen remains unidentified. The CDR3 covers 16 residues. Trimming stripped 4 bases from V and 2 bases from J, with 21 bases between. Germline V CDR1 and CDR2: SQVTM, ANQGSEA. Over 95% purity was reached by all sorted populations. This record comes from a study of beta chain features in type 1 diabetes. What was sequenced were expressed TCRB transcripts, since all of the isolated RNA had been reverse transcribed. Roughly 3.6 million reads on average were seen across naive, central memory and regulatory T cell samples. Clones were sequenced by immunoSEQ multiplex PCR, and TCRdb holds only the in-frame ones, with some missing. Of 250,000 to 300,000 clones detected, approximately 24% appear once; the ten largest clones hold over 0.01%. Study-wide findings and caveats: All four CD4+ subsets from Type 1 diabetes patients carried moderately but significantly shorter TCRB CDR3s. Relative to healthy donors, patients appeared to have naive, central memory and Treg TCRB repertoires that were more similar.

What was sequenced was naive CD4+ T cells from blood. The chain recombines TRBV29-1 with TRBJ2-7, with D tentatively TRBD1 (5 bases). The sequence was obtained from a woman in her 30s with type 1 diabetes. This chain's CDR3 is CSVVTRSTDLTYEQYF. The CDR3 DNA is TGCAGCGTTGTTACCCGTTCGACAGACCTCACCTACGAGCAGTACTTC.